This T cell receptor (beta chain) was retrieved from a study of blood T cell repertoires in COVID-19. Clones were read by immunoSEQ multiplex PCR, and TCRdb kept only the in-frame ones, dropping some. The sample consists of around 330,000 clones, about 88% of them appearing once. The CDR3 totals 14 residues. The V end lost 4 bases, the J end lost 7 bases, and 14 bases lay between the germline ends. The germline gives CDR1 SEHNR, CDR2 FQNEAQ (reference sequence). What was sequenced was PBMCs or T cells enriched from blood (not recorded which). The sequence was collected from a man in his sixties who had recovered from COVID-19. The gene calls are TRBV7-9 and TRBJ2-1; tentative D call: TRBD1 (6 bases). DNA for the CDR3: TGTGCCAGCAGCTCCACCGACCAGGGGAATGAGCAGTTCTTC. Its translation: CASSSTDQGNEQFF.